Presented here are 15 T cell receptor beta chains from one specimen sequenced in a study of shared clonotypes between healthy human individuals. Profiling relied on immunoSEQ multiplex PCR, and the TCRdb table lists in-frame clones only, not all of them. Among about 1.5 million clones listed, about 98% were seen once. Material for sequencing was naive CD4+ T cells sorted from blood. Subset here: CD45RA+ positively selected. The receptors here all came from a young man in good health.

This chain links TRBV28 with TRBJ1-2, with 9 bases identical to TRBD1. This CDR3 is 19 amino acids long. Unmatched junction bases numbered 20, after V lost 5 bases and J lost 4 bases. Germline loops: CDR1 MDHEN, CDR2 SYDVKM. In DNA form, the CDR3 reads TGTGCCAGCAGTCCGCCGACCGGGACAGGGTCCGCATGGTTCTATGGCTACACCTTC. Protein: CASSPPTGTGSAWFYGYTF.

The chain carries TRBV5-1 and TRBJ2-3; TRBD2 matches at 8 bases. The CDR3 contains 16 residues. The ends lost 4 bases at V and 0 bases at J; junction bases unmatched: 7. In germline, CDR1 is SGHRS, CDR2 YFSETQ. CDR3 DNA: TGCGCCAGCAGCGGACCCAGCGGGAGCAGCACAGATACGCAGTATTTT. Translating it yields CASSGPSGSSTDTQYF.

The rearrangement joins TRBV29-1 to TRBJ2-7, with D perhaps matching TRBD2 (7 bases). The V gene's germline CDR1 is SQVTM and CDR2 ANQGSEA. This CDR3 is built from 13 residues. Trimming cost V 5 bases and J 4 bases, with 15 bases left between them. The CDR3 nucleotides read TGCAGCGTTCTGACAAGGGGGGGATACGAGCAGTACTTC. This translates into CSVLTRGGYEQYF.

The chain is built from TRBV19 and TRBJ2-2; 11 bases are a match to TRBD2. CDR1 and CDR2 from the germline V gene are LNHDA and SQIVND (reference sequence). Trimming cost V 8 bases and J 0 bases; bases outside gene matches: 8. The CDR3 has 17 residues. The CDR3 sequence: CASFEGTSGTNTGELFF. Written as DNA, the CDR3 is TGTGCCAGTTTCGAGGGGACTAGCGGAACGAACACCGGGGAGCTGTTTTTT.

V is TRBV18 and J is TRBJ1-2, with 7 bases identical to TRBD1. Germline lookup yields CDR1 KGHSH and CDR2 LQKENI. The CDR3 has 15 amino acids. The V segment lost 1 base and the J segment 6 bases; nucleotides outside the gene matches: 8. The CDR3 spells CASSPRRTTGDGYTF. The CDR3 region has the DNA TGTGCCAGCTCACCACGAAGGACTACAGGGGATGGCTACACCTTC.

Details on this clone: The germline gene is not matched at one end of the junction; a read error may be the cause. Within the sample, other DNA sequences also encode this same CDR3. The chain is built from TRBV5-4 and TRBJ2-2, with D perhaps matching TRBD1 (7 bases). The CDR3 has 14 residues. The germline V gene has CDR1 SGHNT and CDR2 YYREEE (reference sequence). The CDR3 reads CASSRQGGGGELFF. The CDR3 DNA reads TGTGCCAGCAGCCGCCAGGGGGGTGGCGGGGAGCTATTTTTT. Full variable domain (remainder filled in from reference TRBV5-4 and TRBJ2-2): ETGVTQSPTHLIKTRGQQVTLRCSSQSGHNTVSWYQQALGQGPQFIFQYYREEENGRGNFPPRFSGLQFPNYSSELNVNALELDDSALYLCASSRQGGGGELFFGEGSRLTVL.

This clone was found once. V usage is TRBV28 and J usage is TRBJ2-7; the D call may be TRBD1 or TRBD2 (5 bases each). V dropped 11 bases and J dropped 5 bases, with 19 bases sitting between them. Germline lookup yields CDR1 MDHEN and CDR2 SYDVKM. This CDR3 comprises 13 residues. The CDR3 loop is CAGGSVNPNEQYF. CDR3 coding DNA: TGTGCCGGGGGTTCAGTTAATCCCAACGAGCAGTACTTC.

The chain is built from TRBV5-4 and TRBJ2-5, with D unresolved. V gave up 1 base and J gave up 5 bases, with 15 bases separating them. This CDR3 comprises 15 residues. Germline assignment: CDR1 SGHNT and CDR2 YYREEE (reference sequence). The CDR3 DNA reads TGTGCCAGCAGCTTGCAACTCGCTGTGGTGGAGACCCAGTACTTC. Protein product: CASSLQLAVVETQYF.

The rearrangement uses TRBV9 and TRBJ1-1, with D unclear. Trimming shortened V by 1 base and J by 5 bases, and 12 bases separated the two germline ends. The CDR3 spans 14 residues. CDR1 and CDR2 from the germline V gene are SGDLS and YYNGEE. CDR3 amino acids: CASSVSLGFTEAFF. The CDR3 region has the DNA TGTGCCAGCAGCGTATCGTTAGGGTTTACTGAAGCTTTCTTT.

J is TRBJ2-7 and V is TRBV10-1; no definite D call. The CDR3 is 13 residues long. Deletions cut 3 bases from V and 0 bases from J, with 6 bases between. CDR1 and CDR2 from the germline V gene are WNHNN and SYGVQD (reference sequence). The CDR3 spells CASSDRFSYEQYF. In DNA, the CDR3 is TGCGCCAGCAGTGACAGATTCTCCTACGAGCAGTACTTC.

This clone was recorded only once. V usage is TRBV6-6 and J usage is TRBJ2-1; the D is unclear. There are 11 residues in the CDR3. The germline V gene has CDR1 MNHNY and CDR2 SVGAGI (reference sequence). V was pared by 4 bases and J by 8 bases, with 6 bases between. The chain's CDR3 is CASSLLDEQFF. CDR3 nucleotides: TGTGCCAGCAGTTTACTGGATGAGCAGTTCTTC.

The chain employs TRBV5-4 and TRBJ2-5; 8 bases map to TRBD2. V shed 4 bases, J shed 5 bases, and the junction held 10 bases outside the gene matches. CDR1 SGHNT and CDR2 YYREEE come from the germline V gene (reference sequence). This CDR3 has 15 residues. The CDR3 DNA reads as TGTGCCAGCAGCACATCCGGGACTAGTGGGGAGACCCAGTACTTC. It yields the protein CASSTSGTSGETQYF. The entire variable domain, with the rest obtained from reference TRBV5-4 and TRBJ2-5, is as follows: ETGVTQSPTHLIKTRGQQVTLRCSSQSGHNTVSWYQQALGQGPQFIFQYYREEENGRGNFPPRFSGLQFPNYSSELNVNALELDDSALYLCASSTSGTSGETQYFGPGTRLLVL.

In nucleotides, the CDR3 is TGTGCCAGCAGCTTAAAACCCGACTACGAGCAGTACTTC. Translating gives CASSLKPDYEQYF. The chain links TRBV11-3 to TRBJ2-7; D gene unclear. Trimming pared 2 bases from V and 3 bases from J, leaving 8 bases between. Germline values: CDR1 SGHNT, CDR2 YENEEA. The CDR3 has 13 amino acids.

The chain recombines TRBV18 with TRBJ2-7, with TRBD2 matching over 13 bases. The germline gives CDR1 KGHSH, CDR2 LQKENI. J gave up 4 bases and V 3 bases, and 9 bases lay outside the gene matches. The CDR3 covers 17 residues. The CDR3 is CASSPRTSGSYDYEQYF. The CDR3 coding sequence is TGTGCCAGCTCACCCCGGACTAGCGGGAGCTACGATTACGAGCAGTACTTC. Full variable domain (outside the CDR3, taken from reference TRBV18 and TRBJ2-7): NAGVMQNPRHLVRRRGQEARLRCSPMKGHSHVYWYRQLPEEGLKFMVYLQKENIIDESGMPKERFSAEFPKEGPSILRIQQVVRGDSAAYFCASSPRTSGSYDYEQYFGPGTRLTVT.

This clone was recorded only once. CDR3 nucleotide sequence: TGCGCCAGCAGCTTGGTGACAGGGGGAGGGGATACGCAGTATTTT. Its protein product is CASSLVTGGGDTQYF. The chain employs TRBV5-1 and TRBJ2-3, with TRBD1 matching 9 bases. Trimming removed 0 bases from V and 6 bases from J; junction bases left unmatched: 5. The CDR3 consists of 15 residues. Germline V gene sequence: CDR1 SGHRS, CDR2 YFSETQ.